This TCR beta chain was obtained from a study of OX40 agonist ivuxolimab in advanced cancers. Looking at the study overall: Patients assigned to dose escalation were diagnosed with hepatocellular carcinoma, melanoma, renal cell or head and neck cancer.

Peripheral blood came from all dose cohorts at three timepoints. Some clones are missing from TCRdb's copy, which holds only in-frame ones; the method was immunoSEQ multiplex PCR. The sample lists roughly 63,000 clones, 75% to 90% seen once, with roughly a tenth in the top ten. Points on this clone: Other DNA sequences from this sample encode an identical CDR3 as well.

The sequenced sample was CD4+ or CD8+ T cells sorted from blood, obtained in a trial of the OX40 agonist ivuxolimab. The origin of this receptor is an adult with an advanced solid tumor such as melanoma, head and neck, liver or kidney cancer.

The CDR3 DNA reads TGCGCCAGCAGCCTGGAAGGGGAGCAGTACTTC. It is translated as CASSLEGEQYF. V is TRBV5-1 and J is TRBJ2-7; D gene ambiguous. V dropped 4 bases and J dropped 7 bases, with 9 bases sitting between them. The CDR3 runs 11 residues. Per the germline V gene, CDR1 is SGHRS and CDR2 is YFSETQ.